The T cell receptor beta chain under discussion was sequenced for a study of blood T cell repertoires in COVID-19 (TCRdb year 2020). Notes on the research overall: Samples from collaborators originated in the United States, Italy and Spain and spanned both the acute and convalescent phases of COVID-19. The material from the prospective study consisted of cDNA or gDNA derived from T cells, B-cell-depleted T cells, or PBMCs. Deeply sampled blood TCRbeta repertoires from subjects exposed to, actively infected with, or recovered from COVID-19 were included in the dataset. The repertoires were made available in a free public database intended to serve as a resource for research on the immune response to SARS-CoV-2. The samples were drawn from the first 160 participants of the ongoing ImmuneRACE study and from 950 to 1,500 subjects provided by 6 global collaborators. A de-identified subject ID, COVID-19 status, age in years and sex were almost always included in the sample metadata. Where available, HLA class I and class II types were obtained from metadata supplied by the sample provider rather than from assay-based typing. Broader findings and caveats from the paper: The quantity of clinical and demographic metadata differed by source and by participant and was supplied without curation.

The collaborating institutions used their own protocols to collect whole blood in K2EDTA tubes. For TCRbeta analysis, collaborators shipped samples as frozen whole blood, isolated PBMCs, or DNA extracted from either of those sample types. In the germline V gene (reference sequence), CDR1 corresponds to SGHKS and CDR2 to YYEKEE. The CDR3 runs 14 residues from the cysteine to the phenylalanine. Left in the record is the CDR3 DNA by itself, 42 bases read in frame from the first base. The V and J ends are trimmed by 1 base and 6 bases, leaving 11 bases between them. TCRbeta CDR3 regions were amplified from genomic DNA by means of the immunoSEQ Assay, a bias-controlled multiplex PCR. The source study handled its data this way. Within the assay, amplification of reference gene primers was used to estimate how many nucleated cells each sample contained. Sequence reads were collapsed and filtered to measure the absolute abundance of every unique TCRbeta CDR3 rearrangement. Productive Simpson clonality was computed per sample as the square root of Simpson's diversity index over productive rearrangements. TCRdb's version of the immuneACCESS table is confined to in-frame rearrangements and falls short of the full clone set. An unresolved V gene accounts for under half of the shortfall where checked; the remainder is of unknown origin. V, J and clone size were drawn from that table, and D and trimming were deduced from the DNA. In all, the sample holds about 60,000 clones, and 80% to 85% of those were seen once. The ten largest clonotypes hold more than 40% of the sample.

Points on this clone: This receptor's antigen is unknown. It has no much larger one-base neighbor in the sample; base qualities were not kept.

This receptor was obtained from a human donor in a cohort sampled during active COVID-19. The chain is encoded by TRBV5-5 joined to TRBJ1-5; matching of 6 bases hints at TRBD1 as the D gene. Sequencing input: peripheral blood. The CDR3 protein: CASSLLGGPQPQHF. The bases read TGTGCCAGCAGCTTGCTCGGGGGGCCTCAGCCCCAGCATTTT.